Reported below is one T cell receptor beta chain. No antigen is known for it. The data were obtained in a study of PD-1 blockade in classical Hodgkin lymphoma. Each patient experienced a relapse that followed autologous stem cell transplantation, and brentuximab vedotin exposure varied. Overall study results and limits: Baseline TCR diversity was reportedly lower in newly diagnosed patients than healthy donors. Individuals initiating nivolumab under 1 year after ASCT were excluded. Baseline diversity in complete responders resembled that of newly diagnosed patients. CD4+ but not CD8+ TCR diversity rose significantly by C4D1.

The repertoire was sequenced with immunoSEQ multiplex PCR; TCRdb's copy has only in-frame clones and lacks some. The sample shows about 21,000 clones, about 64% of them seen only once. Germline V gene sequence: CDR1 MNHEY, CDR2 SVGAGI. The J segment lost 0 bases and the V segment lost 5 bases, leaving 4 bases of the junction unmatched. This CDR3 has 15 amino acids. The source of this sequence is a human donor with classical Hodgkin lymphoma. Here the sequenced sample was peripheral blood mononuclear cells (PBMCs), taken at baseline. This rearrangement joins TRBV6-5 to TRBJ1-3; 7 nucleotides line up with TRBD1. As DNA, the CDR3 is TGTGCCAGCAGTCCTGCAGGGGGCTCTGGAAACACCATATATTTT. Its translation is CASSPAGGSGNTIYF.